This T cell receptor beta chain derives from a study of vaccination and CD4 T cells after COVID-19. Once obtained from cultured CD4+ T cells, the DNA was sequenced using the Oncomine TCR Beta short-read assay. From the PCR reads, TCRdb called clonotypes with MiXCR, one entry per CDR3 protein. There are 10,000 to 12,000 distinct CDR3 sequences in the sample; over 25% occur only once, and 15% lies in the top ten. Whole-study findings and limits: Convalescent patients displayed spike mono-reactivity in 304 of 307 vaccine-specific clones.

Treatment in this sample: approximately 9-day PBMC culture with coronavirus spike peptide pools or control peptides (ViraFEST assay). With regard to this clonotype: Antigen specificity is unknown.

CDR3 size: 15 residues. Looked up from germline, CDR1 is MDHEN and CDR2 is SYDVKM. The ends lost 5 bases at V and 8 bases at J; junction bases unmatched: 11. The sequence was obtained from a human donor who had recovered from COVID-19. The sequenced sample was CD4+ T cells from blood, cultured in vitro, obtained after SARS-CoV-2 vaccination. The chain carries TRBV28 and TRBJ2-1; 8 bases align to TRBD2. CDR3 sequence reads: CASSPRSGIRYEQFF. In DNA, the CDR3 is TGTGCCAGCAGTCCACGTAGCGGGATCCGGTATGAGCAGTTCTTC.